These 9 T cell receptor beta chains were sequenced from one sample in a study of cytomegalovirus exposure and HLA in healthy donors (dated by TCRdb to about 2017). Libraries came from the immunoSEQ multiplex PCR assay. Drawn from immuneACCESS, this table holds only the in-frame rearrangements with V and J called that TCRdb kept. Clones are partly lost; checked studies trace under half to an unresolved V gene and leave the rest unexplained. The sample data list 120,000 to 150,000 clones, and about 89% of these were observed just once. The top ten clonotypes cover approximately 3.2% of the sample. Sequenced sample: PBMCs. The receptors shown here come from a woman in her late teens or twenties in good health and CMV-seropositive.

In its sample, this clone was seen a few times. This chain links TRBV19 with TRBJ1-5; weak D call: TRBD1 (5 bases). The CDR3 consists of 15 residues. Trimming left V 5 bases short and J 0 bases short, with 11 bases between. Germline CDR1 reads LNHDA; CDR2 reads SQIVND (reference sequence). CDR3 nucleotide sequence: TGTGCCAGTAGTCGGGGGAGGGTTAGCAATCAGCCCCAGCATTTT. This sequence encodes CASSRGRVSNQPQHF.

This clone occurred once. V gene TRBV28 combines with J gene TRBJ1-1; 10 nucleotides agree with TRBD1. The CDR3 is 15 residues long. V lost 5 bases to trimming and J lost 4 bases; unmatched junction nucleotides: 7. Germline loops: CDR1 MDHEN, CDR2 SYDVKM. Here the CDR3 DNA reads TGTGCCAGCAGTCCGACCGGGACAGGGGCCACTGAAGCTTTCTTT. It encodes CASSPTGTGATEAFF.

This chain connects TRBV19 to TRBJ2-2, with 11 bases lining up with TRBD1. Losses at the gene ends were 9 bases for V and 5 bases for J; bases not matched to a gene: 2. CDR3 size: 13 residues. Germline loops: CDR1 LNHDA, CDR2 SQIVND (reference sequence). CDR3 in DNA: TGTGCCAGCGGGGACAGGGGGACCGGGGAGCTGTTTTTT. Protein product: CASGDRGTGELFF. The full variable domain, rest sourced from reference TRBV19 and TRBJ2-2, is DGGITQSPKYLFRKEGQNVTLSCEQNLNHDAMYWYRQDPGQGLRLIYYSQIVNDFQKGDIAEGYSVSREKKESFPLTVTSAQKNPTAFYLCASGDRGTGELFFGEGSRLTVL.

This chain links TRBV6-5 with TRBJ2-3; 9 nucleotides match TRBD1. This CDR3 region has 16 residues. V lost 4 bases and J lost 3; bases outside the gene matches: 8. CDR1 MNHEY and CDR2 SVGAGI come from the germline V gene. This chain's CDR3 is CASSSPTGTGTDTQYF. The CDR3 DNA reads as TGTGCCAGCAGTTCTCCCACCGGGACAGGGACAGATACGCAGTATTTT.

V gene TRBV19 combines with J gene TRBJ2-5; D may be TRBD1 (5 bases). Trimming stripped 1 base from V and 1 base from J, with 13 bases between. This CDR3 has 16 amino acids. CDR1 and CDR2 (germline): LNHDA, SQIVND (reference sequence). The CDR3 region is CASSIGVGAVQETQYF. The CDR3 nucleotides read TGTGCCAGTAGTATAGGTGTTGGGGCAGTCCAAGAGACCCAGTACTTC.

The CDR3 DNA sequence: TGTGCCAGCAGCTTTTTATTGACAGCTGAAGCTTTCTTT. It is translated as CASSFLLTAEAFF. The V call is TRBV5-4, the J call TRBJ1-1, with D tentatively TRBD1 (5 bases). V dropped 2 bases and J dropped 6 bases, with 11 bases sitting between them. The CDR3 sequence is 13 residues long. Germline V gene data show CDR1 as SGHNT and CDR2 as YYREEE (reference sequence).

The V gene is TRBV6-5, the J gene TRBJ2-1, with TRBD2 matching 12 bases. Germline lookup yields CDR1 MNHEY and CDR2 SVGAGI. The CDR3 sequence is 15 residues long. V shed 6 bases and J 0 bases; nucleotides not matched to a gene: 0. The CDR3 protein is CASRTSGSSYNEQFF. CDR3 nucleotide sequence: TGTGCCAGCAGGACTAGCGGGAGCTCCTACAATGAGCAGTTCTTC.

The sample holds one count of this clone. V gene TRBV20-1 combines with J gene TRBJ1-4; D unresolved. The CDR3 runs to 11 residues. V was shortened by 3 bases and J by 6 bases, with 5 bases between the two germline ends. Germline V gene sequence: CDR1 DFQATT, CDR2 SNEGSKA (reference sequence). The CDR3 DNA reads TGCAGTGCTAGTCTCGATGAAAAACTGTTTTTT. This sequence encodes CSASLDEKLFF.

The V gene is TRBV27, the J gene TRBJ1-5; D might be TRBD1 (5 bases). Germline values: CDR1 MNHEY, CDR2 SMNVEV (reference sequence). The CDR3 consists of 15 residues. The V end was cut by 2 bases, the J end by 3 bases, with 11 bases between. The CDR3 region is CASSLQAGNNQPQHF. The CDR3 coding sequence is TGTGCCAGCAGTTTACAGGCAGGGAACAATCAGCCCCAGCATTTT.